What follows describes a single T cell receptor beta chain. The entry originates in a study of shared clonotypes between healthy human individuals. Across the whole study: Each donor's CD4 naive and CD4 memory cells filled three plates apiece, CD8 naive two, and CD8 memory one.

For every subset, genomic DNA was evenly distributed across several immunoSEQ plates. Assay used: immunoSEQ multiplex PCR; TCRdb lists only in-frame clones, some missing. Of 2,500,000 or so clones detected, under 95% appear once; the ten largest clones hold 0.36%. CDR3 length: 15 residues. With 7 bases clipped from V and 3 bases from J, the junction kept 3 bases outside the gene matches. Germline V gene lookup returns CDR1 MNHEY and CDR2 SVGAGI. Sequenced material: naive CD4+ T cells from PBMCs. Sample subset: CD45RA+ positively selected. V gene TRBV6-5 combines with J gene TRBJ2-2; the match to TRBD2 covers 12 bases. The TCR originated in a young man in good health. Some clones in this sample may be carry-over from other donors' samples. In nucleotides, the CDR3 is TGTGCCAGCAAAAGACTAGCGGGGGACACCGGGGAGCTGTTTTTT. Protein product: CASKRLAGDTGELFF.